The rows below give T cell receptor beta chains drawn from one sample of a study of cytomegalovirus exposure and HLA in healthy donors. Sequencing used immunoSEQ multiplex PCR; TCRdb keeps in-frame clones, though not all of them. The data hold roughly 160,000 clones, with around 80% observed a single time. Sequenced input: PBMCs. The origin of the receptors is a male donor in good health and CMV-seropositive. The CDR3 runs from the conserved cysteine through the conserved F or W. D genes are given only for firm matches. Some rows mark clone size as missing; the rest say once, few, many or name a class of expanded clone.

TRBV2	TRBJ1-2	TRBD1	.	CASRDRGHGYTF	TGTGCCAGCAGGGACAGGGGGCATGGCTACACCTTC
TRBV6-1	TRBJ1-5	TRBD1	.	CASRRGQGISQPQHF	TGTGCCAGCAGAAGAGGACAGGGTATCTCCCAGCCCCAGCATTTT
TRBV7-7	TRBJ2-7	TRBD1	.	CASSLGQGDHEQYF	TGTGCCAGCAGCTTGGGACAGGGAGACCACGAGCAGTACTTC
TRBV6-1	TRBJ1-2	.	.	CASSEGLGEGGRGYTF	TGTGCCAGCAGTGAAGGATTGGGGGAGGGAGGCCGAGGCTACACCTTC
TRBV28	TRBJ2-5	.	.	CASARQETGETQYF	TGTGCCAGCGCAAGACAGGAGACGGGGGAGACCCAGTACTTC
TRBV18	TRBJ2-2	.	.	CASSPPGVGELFF	TGTGCCAGCTCACCCCCCGGAGTCGGGGAGCTGTTTTTT
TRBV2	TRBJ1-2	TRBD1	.	CASSATGGTNYGYTF	TGTGCCAGCAGTGCCACAGGGGGCACTAACTATGGCTACACCTTC
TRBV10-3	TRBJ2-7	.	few	CAISDVSGPYEQYF	TGTGCCATCAGTGACGTGAGCGGGCCCTACGAGCAGTACTTC
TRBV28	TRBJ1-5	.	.	CASSLGRGGSNQPQHF	TGTGCCAGCAGTTTAGGAAGAGGGGGAAGCAATCAGCCCCAGCATTTT
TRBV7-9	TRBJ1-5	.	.	CASSAGLNQPQHF	TGTGCCAGCAGCGCCGGACTTAATCAGCCCCAGCATTTT
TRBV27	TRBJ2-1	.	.	CASSYPRRGEQFF	TGTGCCAGCAGTTACCCTAGGAGGGGCGAGCAGTTCTTC
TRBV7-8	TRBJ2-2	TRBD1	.	CASSFRDSNTGELFF	TGTGCCAGCAGCTTCCGGGACAGTAACACCGGGGAGCTGTTTTTT
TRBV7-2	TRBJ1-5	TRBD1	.	CASSLRQGNQPQHF	TGTGCCAGCAGCTTACGACAGGGGAATCAGCCCCAGCATTTT
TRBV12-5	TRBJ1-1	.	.	CASGIQGGTEAFF	TGTGCTAGTGGTATACAGGGTGGCACTGAAGCTTTCTTT
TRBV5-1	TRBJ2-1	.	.	CASSLVGTGNNEQFF	TGCGCCAGCAGCTTGGTTGGGACTGGGAACAATGAGCAGTTCTTC
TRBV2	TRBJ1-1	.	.	CASSETGLAEAFF	TGTGCCAGCAGTGAAACAGGGTTAGCTGAAGCTTTCTTT
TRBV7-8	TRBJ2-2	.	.	CASSFNRATGELFF	TGTGCCAGCAGCTTTAACAGGGCCACCGGGGAGCTGTTTTTT
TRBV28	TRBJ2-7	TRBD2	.	CASSLMASGSVGQYF	TGTGCCAGCAGTTTAATGGCTAGCGGGAGTGTCGGGCAGTACTTC
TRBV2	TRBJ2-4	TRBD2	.	CASSVTSGGAGAKNIQYF	TGTGCCAGCAGTGTCACTAGCGGGGGGGCCGGGGCCAAAAACATTCAGTACTTC
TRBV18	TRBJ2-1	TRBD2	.	CASSPPGTSGFNEQFF	TGTGCCAGCTCACCACCAGGGACTAGCGGATTCAATGAGCAGTTCTTC
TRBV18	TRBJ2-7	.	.	CASSARDEQYF	TGTGCCAGCTCCGCGCGAGATGAGCAGTACTTC
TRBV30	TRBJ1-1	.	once	CAWSVRSPKRAFF	TGTGCCTGGAGTGTCCGGAGCCCGAAGCGGGCTTTCTTT
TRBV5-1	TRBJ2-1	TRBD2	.	CASSGLAGGRDEQFF	TGCGCCAGCAGCGGATTAGCGGGGGGCAGGGATGAGCAGTTCTTC
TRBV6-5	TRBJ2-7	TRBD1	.	CASSYSTGDYEQYF	TGTGCCAGCAGTTACTCGACAGGGGACTACGAGCAGTACTTC
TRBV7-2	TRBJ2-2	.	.	CASSYRVGNTGELFF	TGTGCCAGCAGCTACCGGGTCGGGAACACCGGGGAGCTGTTTTTT
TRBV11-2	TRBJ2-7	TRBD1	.	CASSSGQTYEQYF	TGTGCCAGCAGCTCGGGACAGACCTACGAGCAGTACTTC
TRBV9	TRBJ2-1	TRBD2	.	CASSSGGSYNEQFF	TGTGCCAGCAGCAGCGGGGGGTCCTACAATGAGCAGTTCTTC
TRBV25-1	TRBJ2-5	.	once	CASSEWGGAGETQYF	TGTGCCAGCAGTGAATGGGGGGGGGCGGGAGAGACCCAGTACTTC
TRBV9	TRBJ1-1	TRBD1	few	CASSVGSGGGEAFF	TGTGCCAGCAGCGTAGGGTCAGGGGGCGGTGAAGCTTTCTTT
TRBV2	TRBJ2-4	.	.	CASSAPGHMLAKNIQYF	TGTGCCAGCAGTGCCCCGGGACATATGCTAGCCAAAAACATTCAGTACTTC
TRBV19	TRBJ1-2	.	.	CASSIGQNGYTF	TGTGCCAGTAGTATAGGACAGAATGGCTACACCTTC
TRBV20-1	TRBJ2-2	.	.	CSGGQNGELFF	TGCAGTGGGGGGCAAAACGGGGAGCTGTTTTTT
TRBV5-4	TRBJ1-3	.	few	CASSPVPGSSGNTIYF	TGTGCCAGCAGCCCTGTACCGGGATCCTCTGGAAACACCATATATTTT
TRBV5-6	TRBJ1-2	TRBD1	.	CASNPGGQAYYGYTF	TGTGCCAGCAACCCGGGGGGACAGGCCTACTATGGCTACACCTTC
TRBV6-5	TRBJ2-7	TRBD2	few	CASSGGRAKQYF	TGTGCCAGCAGTGGCGGGAGAGCGAAGCAGTACTTC
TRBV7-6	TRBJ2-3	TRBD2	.	CASSSRLAGGPGPPTDTQYF	TGTGCCAGCAGTTCCCGACTAGCGGGAGGGCCCGGGCCCCCCACAGATACGCAGTATTTT
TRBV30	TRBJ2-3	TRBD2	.	CAWSGGSGRAGTDTQYF	TGTGCCTGGAGTGGGGGTAGCGGGAGGGCCGGGACAGATACGCAGTATTTT
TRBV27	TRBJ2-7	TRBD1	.	CASSLISGGEWSYEQYF	TGTGCCAGCAGTTTAATTTCAGGGGGAGAGTGGTCCTACGAGCAGTACTTC
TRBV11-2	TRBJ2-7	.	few	CASSLFLLGSYEQYF	TGTGCCAGCAGCTTGTTTCTACTAGGCTCCTACGAGCAGTACTTC
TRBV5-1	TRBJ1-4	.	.	CASSLMGDEKLFF	TGCGCCAGCAGCTTAATGGGAGATGAAAAACTGTTTTTT
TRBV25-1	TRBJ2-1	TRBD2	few	CASSPGLASYNEQFF	TGTGCCAGCAGCCCGGGACTAGCTTCCTACAATGAGCAGTTCTTC
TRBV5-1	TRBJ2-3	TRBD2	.	CASSFSLVGGDTQYF	TGCGCCAGCAGCTTTTCACTCGTCGGGGGGGATACGCAGTATTTT
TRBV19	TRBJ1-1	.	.	CASSVVQGKNTEAFF	TGTGCCAGTAGTGTTGTACAGGGTAAAAACACTGAAGCTTTCTTT
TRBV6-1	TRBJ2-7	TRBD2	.	CASSQSGTTYEQYF	TGTGCCAGCAGTCAAAGCGGGACCACCTACGAGCAGTACTTC
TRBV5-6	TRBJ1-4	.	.	CASSLDRITTNEKLFF	TGTGCCAGCAGCTTGGACAGGATTACGACTAATGAAAAACTGTTTTTT
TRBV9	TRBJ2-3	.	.	CASSVPSTDTQYF	TGTGCCAGCAGCGTTCCAAGCACAGATACGCAGTATTTT
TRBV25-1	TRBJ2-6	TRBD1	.	CASNQGAGANVLTF	TGTGCCAGCAACCAGGGGGCTGGGGCCAACGTCCTGACTTTC
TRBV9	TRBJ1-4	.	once	CASSVGQTNEKLFF	TGTGCCAGCAGCGTAGGGCAGACTAATGAAAAACTGTTTTTT
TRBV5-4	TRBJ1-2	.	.	CASSFPGGGYTF	TGTGCCAGCAGCTTCCCGGGGGGTGGCTACACCTTC
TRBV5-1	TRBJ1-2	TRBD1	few	CASSLGPGQGDYGYTF	TGCGCCAGCAGCTTGGGGCCGGGACAGGGGGACTATGGCTACACCTTC
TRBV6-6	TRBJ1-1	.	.	CASRYTGQDTEAFF	TGTGCCAGCAGGTACACAGGGCAGGACACTGAAGCTTTCTTT
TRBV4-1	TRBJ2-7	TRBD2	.	CASSQEAGGPLYEQYF	TGCGCCAGCAGCCAAGAAGCGGGGGGGCCGCTCTACGAGCAGTACTTC
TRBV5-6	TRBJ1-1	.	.	CASSLAGVSTEAFF	TGTGCCAGCAGCTTGGCGGGGGTCTCCACTGAAGCTTTCTTT
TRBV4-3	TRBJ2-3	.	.	CASSQDGAGRPDTQYF	TGCGCCAGCAGCCAAGATGGGGCGGGACGTCCAGATACGCAGTATTTT